The 32 T cell receptor beta chains listed next were all sequenced from one sample in a study of shared clonotypes between healthy human individuals. Repertoires were generated with immunoSEQ multiplex PCR, while TCRdb's copy carries only in-frame clones and drops some. This sample yields about a million clones, of which approximately 80% are seen a single time; approximately 1.5% belongs to the top ten. The sample taken for sequencing was memory CD4+ T cells sorted from blood. As for subset: CD45RA-negative fraction. These receptors all come from a man aged 18-30 years in good health.

The chain combines TRBV30 with TRBJ1-6; no firm D call. Trimming cost V 2 bases and J 10 bases, with 15 bases left between them. Looked up from germline, CDR1 is GTSNPN and CDR2 is SVGIG (reference sequence). The CDR3 contains 14 residues. This CDR3 is CAWSSEASGSPLHF. DNA for the CDR3: TGTGCCTGGAGTTCCGAGGCCTCGGGGTCACCCCTCCACTTT.

The gene calls are TRBV7-2 and TRBJ2-1; TRBD1 agrees at 8 bases. Germline assignment: CDR1 SGHTA and CDR2 FQGNSA. Trimming removed 5 bases from V and 16 bases from J; junction bases left unmatched: 13. The CDR3 runs 13 residues. Written as DNA, the CDR3 is TGTGCCAGCAGCACTACACCACAGGGACAGGCCTTCTTC. It yields the protein CASSTTPQGQAFF.

The chain uses TRBV10-2 and TRBJ2-5; D could derive from TRBD1 or TRBD2 (6 bases each). CDR1 WSHSY and CDR2 SAAADI come from the germline V gene. V was trimmed by 5 bases and J by 5 bases, leaving 18 bases between them. The CDR3 runs to 15 residues. CDR3 sequence: CASSFWDFQGETQYF. In DNA, the CDR3 is TGCGCCAGCAGTTTCTGGGACTTCCAGGGGGAGACCCAGTACTTC.

The chain combines TRBV5-4 with TRBJ1-1, with D possibly matching TRBD1 (6 bases). CDR1 is SGHNT and CDR2 is YYREEE in the germline V gene (reference sequence). This CDR3 has 15 amino acids. With 4 bases removed from V and 4 bases from J, the gap between germline ends came to 17 bases. In nucleotides, the CDR3 is TGTGCCAGCAGCCTTGAGGGGGGGCCGGGCACTGAAGCTTTCTTT. Protein sequence: CASSLEGGPGTEAFF.

The chain recombines TRBV10-1 with TRBJ2-5; D uncertain. V shed 6 bases and J shed 1 base, with 15 bases lying between them. The germline gives CDR1 WNHNN, CDR2 SYGVQD (reference sequence). The CDR3 is 15 residues long. CDR3 loop: CASRDGLPLQETQYF. The CDR3 region has the DNA TGCGCCAGCAGAGACGGCCTGCCCCTCCAAGAGACCCAGTACTTC.

Points on this clone: This specimen includes other DNA sequences encoding the same CDR3. The chain has TRBV5-6 and TRBJ1-4, with TRBD1 as a possible D gene (5 bases). The germline gives CDR1 SGHDT, CDR2 YYEEEE. The CDR3 contains 16 residues. Deletions cut 0 bases from V and 2 bases from J, with 11 bases between. The CDR3 nucleotides are TGTGCCAGCAGCTTGGACGGCGGGGGGACTAATGAAAAACTGTTTTTT. Protein sequence: CASSLDGGGTNEKLFF.

This chain joins TRBV6-1 and TRBJ1-6; 7 bases fit TRBD1. The CDR3 is 15 residues long. Germline lookup yields CDR1 MNHNS and CDR2 SASEGT. Trimming removed 3 bases from V and 6 bases from J; junction bases left unmatched: 5. CDR3 sequence (DNA): TGTGCCAGCAGTGATCAAGGGGGCGGTAATTCACCCCTCCACTTT. Its protein product is CASSDQGGGNSPLHF.

The chain joins TRBV2 to TRBJ1-2; D gene ambiguous. The CDR3 runs 13 residues. Between the trimmed V and J ends, which lost 4 bases and 4 bases, there was a span of 10 bases. CDR1 is SNHLY and CDR2 is FYNNEI in the germline V gene. The CDR3 protein is CASSADGVYGYTF. CDR3 coding DNA: TGTGCCAGCAGTGCGGACGGTGTCTATGGCTACACCTTC.

This chain uses TRBV5-1 with TRBJ1-4, with D hard to call. This CDR3 is built from 13 residues. Trimming left V 6 bases short and J 8 bases short, with 14 bases between. Germline V gene lookup returns CDR1 SGHRS and CDR2 YFSETQ. In DNA, the CDR3 is TGCGCCAGCAACGTAGGGTTGGGAGAAAAACTGTTTTTT. It encodes CASNVGLGEKLFF. The full variable domain, in which reference TRBV5-1 and TRBJ1-4 provide the parts outside the CDR3, is KAGVTQTPRYLIKTRGQQVTLSCSPISGHRSVSWYQQTPGQGLQFLFEYFSETQRNKGNFPGRFSGRQFSNSRSEMNVSTLELGDSALYLCASNVGLGEKLFFGSGTQLSVL.

The chain carries TRBV5-1 and TRBJ2-1; 10 bases fit TRBD2. This CDR3 region has 19 residues. Unmatched junction bases numbered 15, after V lost 3 bases and J lost 3 bases. Looked up from germline, CDR1 is SGHRS and CDR2 is YFSETQ. Here the CDR3 reads CASSSARTSGGSDYNEQFF. CDR3 in DNA: TGCGCCAGCAGCTCTGCCAGGACTAGCGGAGGCAGCGACTACAATGAGCAGTTCTTC.

CDR3 protein: CASSKGTSGSGETQYF. CDR3 coding DNA: TGTGCCAGCAGCAAGGGGACTAGCGGGAGCGGAGAGACCCAGTACTTC. The chain uses TRBV5-4 and TRBJ2-5, with 14 bases fitting TRBD2. The CDR3 extends over 16 amino acids. The V and J ends lost 4 bases and 4 bases, in that order; junction bases with no gene match: 6. Germline CDR1 is SGHNT and CDR2 is YYREEE (reference sequence). Full variable domain (outside the CDR3, taken from reference TRBV5-4 and TRBJ2-5): ETGVTQSPTHLIKTRGQQVTLRCSSQSGHNTVSWYQQALGQGPQFIFQYYREEENGRGNFPPRFSGLQFPNYSSELNVNALELDDSALYLCASSKGTSGSGETQYFGPGTRLLVL.

This sequence joins TRBV13 and TRBJ2-3; 9 bases are a match to TRBD2. Per the germline V gene, CDR1 is PRHDT and CDR2 is FYEKMQ (reference sequence). The CDR3 length is 19 residues. V was pared by 5 bases and J by 2 bases, with 17 bases of the junction left unmatched. The CDR3 sequence is CASSLFIAGGLKYTDTQYF. CDR3 nucleotide sequence: TGTGCCAGCAGCCTCTTCATTGCGGGAGGGTTGAAGTACACAGATACGCAGTATTTT.

CDR3 amino acids: CASSWGRETNNEQFF. In DNA form, the CDR3 reads TGTGCCAGCAGCTGGGGGAGGGAAACTAACAATGAGCAGTTCTTC. This rearrangement joins TRBV5-4 to TRBJ2-1; TRBD2 matches at 7 bases. The CDR3 length is 15 residues. The germline CDR1 and CDR2 sequences are SGHNT and YYREEE (reference sequence). Germline trimming cut 3 bases from V and 5 bases from J; bases unmatched to any gene: 8.

This chain connects TRBV6-1 to TRBJ2-5; TRBD2 agrees at 14 bases. J gave up 7 bases and V 4 bases, and 8 bases lay outside the gene matches. In germline, CDR1 is MNHNS, CDR2 SASEGT. The CDR3 length is 16 residues. CDR3 bases: TGTGCCAGCAGTGGCCGACTAGCGGGGGGGCCAACGACCCAGTACTTC. It codes for CASSGRLAGGPTTQYF.

The rearrangement joins TRBV7-9 to TRBJ2-1; D perhaps matches TRBD2 (5 bases). In germline, CDR1 is SEHNR, CDR2 FQNEAQ (reference sequence). This CDR3 spans 13 amino acids. The V and J ends lost 5 bases and 7 bases respectively, with 12 bases between them. This CDR3 is CASSRGLLNEQFF. The CDR3 DNA follows: TGTGCCAGCAGCCGCGGACTTCTGAATGAGCAGTTCTTC.

V and J are TRBV11-2 and TRBJ2-7; 9 nucleotides agree with TRBD2. The J segment lost 5 bases and the V segment lost 5 bases, leaving 10 bases of the junction unmatched. CDR3 length: 15 residues. The V gene's germline CDR1 is SGHAT and CDR2 FQNNGV. The CDR3 sequence: CASSQIAGDRNEQYF. The CDR3 coding sequence is TGTGCCAGCAGCCAAATAGCGGGAGATCGGAACGAGCAGTACTTC.

This chain joins TRBV7-9 and TRBJ2-7, with a possible D match to TRBD2 (5 bases). CDR3 length: 15 amino acids. CDR1 is SEHNR, CDR2 FQNEAQ, per germline (reference sequence). The V and J ends lost 4 bases and 7 bases respectively, with 20 bases between them. The CDR3: CASSSPWVGLGEQYF. DNA for the CDR3: TGTGCCAGCAGCTCCCCGTGGGTCGGACTGGGAGAGCAGTACTTC.

V is TRBV7-2 and J is TRBJ2-7, with 8 bases that match TRBD2. Trimming at V came to 3 bases and at J to 5 bases, leaving 6 bases not matched to a gene. The length of the CDR3 is 14 residues. Looked up from germline, CDR1 is SGHTA and CDR2 is FQGNSA. CDR3 loop: CASSLSGSINEQYF. The DNA of the CDR3 is TGTGCCAGCAGCTTGAGCGGGAGTATCAACGAGCAGTACTTC.

This sequence joins TRBV30 and TRBJ1-1; maybe TRBD1 (5 bases). This CDR3 comprises 13 residues. Deletions cut 3 bases from V and 6 bases from J, with 14 bases between. Germline assignment: CDR1 GTSNPN and CDR2 SVGIG (reference sequence). CDR3 amino acids: CAWSLSRVAEAFF. The CDR3 nucleotides are TGTGCCTGGAGCCTTAGCAGGGTCGCTGAAGCTTTCTTT.

This chain connects TRBV5-1 to TRBJ1-5; 7 bases align to TRBD1. CDR1 SGHRS and CDR2 YFSETQ come from the germline V gene. V shed 2 bases and J 2 bases; nucleotides not matched to a gene: 4. The CDR3 runs 15 residues. The CDR3 sequence: CASSFRDSGNQPQHF. DNA for the CDR3: TGCGCCAGCAGCTTCCGGGACAGCGGCAATCAGCCCCAGCATTTT.

V and J are TRBV9 and TRBJ2-1; D is unresolved. Trimming removed 0 bases at V and 0 bases at J, with 7 bases between. The CDR3 is 15 amino acids. Germline lookup yields CDR1 SGDLS and CDR2 YYNGEE. The CDR3 reads CASSVDLSSYNEQFF. CDR3 coding DNA: TGTGCCAGCAGCGTAGACCTCAGCTCCTACAATGAGCAGTTCTTC.

The chain couples TRBV29-1 to TRBJ2-3; weak D call: TRBD2 (7 bases). Trimming removed 2 bases at V and 6 bases at J, with 12 bases between. The CDR3 is 13 amino acids. The germline CDR1 and CDR2 sequences are SQVTM and ANQGSEA. CDR3 residues: CSVELGGADTQYF. The DNA of the CDR3 is TGCAGCGTTGAACTTGGGGGGGCGGATACGCAGTATTTT.

This clone has a count of ten or more. Other DNA sequences in the same sample also yield this CDR3. The V and J genes are TRBV2 and TRBJ2-3, with a weak D call TRBD2 (6 bases). CDR3 length equals 15 residues. The V gene lost 0 bases and the J gene lost 1 base, with 8 bases spanning the gap. Germline CDR1 and CDR2: SNHLY and FYNNEI. The CDR3 loop reads CASSEAGGRTDTQYF. For the CDR3, the DNA is TGTGCCAGCAGTGAAGCGGGGGGACGCACAGATACGCAGTATTTT. Supplemented by reference TRBV2 and TRBJ2-3, the full variable domain reads EPEVTQTPSHQVTQMGQEVILRCVPISNHLYFYWYRQILGQKVEFLVSFYNNEISEKSEIFDDQFSVERPDGSNFTLKIRSTKLEDSAMYFCASSEAGGRTDTQYFGPGTRLTVL.

This sequence joins TRBV14 and TRBJ1-2, with D unclear. The CDR3 has 15 amino acids. V lost 4 bases to trimming and J lost 2 bases, with 14 bases between them. CDR1 SGHDN and CDR2 FVKESK come from the germline V gene. DNA of the CDR3: TGTGCCAGCAGCCCCCTCCTGGGAGCCAACTATGGCTACACCTTC. This translates into CASSPLLGANYGYTF.

The V gene is TRBV2, the J gene TRBJ1-5; D might be TRBD1 (6 bases). The germline V gene encodes CDR1 SNHLY and CDR2 FYNNEI. CDR3 length: 13 amino acids. Between the trimmed V and J ends, which lost 7 bases and 6 bases, there was a span of 13 bases. The CDR3 bases are TGTGCCAGCATGGAGGGGGATTTTCAGCCCCAGCATTTT. Amino acid sequence: CASMEGDFQPQHF.

Here the CDR3 reads CASSFPGGTDTQYF. The CDR3 DNA sequence: TGTGCCAGCAGCTTCCCGGGGGGGACGGATACGCAGTATTTT. The chain has TRBV5-6 and TRBJ2-3; 8 bases are a match to TRBD2. V shed 2 bases and J 6 bases; nucleotides not matched to a gene: 5. The CDR3 is 14 residues long. CDR1 and CDR2 from the germline V gene are SGHDT and YYEEEE.

This clone was found a few times. V and J are TRBV7-6 and TRBJ2-3; 7 bases match TRBD1. Germline-derived CDR1 and CDR2 are SGHVS and FNYEAQ. J gave up 1 base and V 4 bases, and 8 bases lay outside the gene matches. The length of the CDR3 is 16 residues. The CDR3 region has the DNA TGTGCCAGCAGCTCGGGGTTAGGGACAGGCACAGATACGCAGTATTTT. This codes for CASSSGLGTGTDTQYF.

This clone has a single count. The chain carries TRBV5-1 and TRBJ1-2, with TRBD1 matching 10 bases. Per germline, CDR1 SGHRS and CDR2 YFSETQ. The CDR3 is made up of 16 amino acids. Unmatched junction bases numbered 14, after V lost 4 bases and J lost 8 bases. CDR3 sequence reads: CASSPGGTGESGGYTF. In nucleotides, the CDR3 is TGCGCCAGCAGCCCTGGGGGGACAGGGGAGTCTGGCGGCTACACCTTC.

This chain connects TRBV6-5 to TRBJ2-2; no clear D gene. Germline CDR1 is MNHEY and CDR2 is SVGAGI. The CDR3 spans 12 residues. Trimming removed 5 bases from V and 3 bases from J, with 4 bases in between. CDR3 loop: CASSVYTGELFF. DNA for the CDR3: TGTGCCAGCAGTGTGTACACCGGGGAGCTGTTTTTT.

This rearrangement joins TRBV5-1 to TRBJ2-5; TRBD2 matches at 9 bases. The ends lost 6 bases at V and 3 bases at J; junction bases unmatched: 9. Germline CDR1 reads SGHRS; CDR2 reads YFSETQ. This CDR3 spans 15 amino acids. CDR3 DNA: TGCGCCAGCACCAGGTCCGGCGGGGGGGAAGAGACCCAGTACTTC. Translating it yields CASTRSGGGEETQYF.

The chain uses TRBV7-8 and TRBJ2-1; D is possibly TRBD1 (5 bases). CDR3 length: 14 residues. Looked up from germline, CDR1 is SGHVS and CDR2 is FQNEAQ. Deletions cut 5 bases from V and 0 bases from J, with 8 bases between. In nucleotides, the CDR3 is TGTGCCAGCAGCCAGGGAAGCTCCTACAATGAGCAGTTCTTC. It encodes CASSQGSSYNEQFF.

The chain uses TRBV10-3 and TRBJ1-6; TRBD1 matches at 9 bases. The germline CDR1 and CDR2 sequences are ENHRY and SYGVKD. The CDR3 is made up of 18 amino acids. Losses at the gene ends were 3 bases for V and 5 bases for J; bases not matched to a gene: 11. The CDR3 DNA follows: TGTGCCATCAGTGACTCCGGGATGGGACAGGGCGATAATTCACCCCTCCACTTT. Amino acid sequence: CAISDSGMGQGDNSPLHF.